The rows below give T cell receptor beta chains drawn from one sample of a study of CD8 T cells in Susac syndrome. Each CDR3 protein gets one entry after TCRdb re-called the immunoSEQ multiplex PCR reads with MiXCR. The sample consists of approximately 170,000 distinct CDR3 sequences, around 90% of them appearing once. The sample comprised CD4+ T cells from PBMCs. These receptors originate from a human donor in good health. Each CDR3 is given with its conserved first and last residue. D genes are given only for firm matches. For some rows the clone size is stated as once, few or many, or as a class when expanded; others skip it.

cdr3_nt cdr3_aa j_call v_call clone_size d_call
TGCAGTGCCCTCAGGGATTGGAATGAGCAGTTCTTC CSALRDWNEQFF TRBJ2-1 TRBV20-1 NA NA
TGCAGTGCTAGTCTCCAGGGGGGCGACTATGGCTACACCTTC CSASLQGGDYGYTF TRBJ1-2 TRBV20-1 NA TRBD1
TGCGCCAGCAGACCAGGGCTGTGGGGGGATGAGCAGTTCTTC CASRPGLWGDEQFF TRBJ2-1 TRBV4-3 NA NA
TGTGCCAGCAGTTCAGGGACAGTCCAAAATTCACCCCTCCACTTT CASSSGTVQNSPLHF TRBJ1-6 TRBV6-2/TRBV6-3 NA TRBD1
TGTGCCAGCTCACCAGGAACCCTGCAAGGGTACGAGCAGTACTTC CASSPGTLQGYEQYF TRBJ2-7 TRBV18 NA NA
TGCAGTGCCGCCGGGACAGCCTACGAGCAGTACTTC CSAAGTAYEQYF TRBJ2-7 TRBV20-1 NA TRBD1
TGTGCCAGCTCACCAAGAGGGGTGAACACTGAAGCTTTCTTT CASSPRGVNTEAFF TRBJ1-1 TRBV18 NA NA
TGTGCCAGCGCCCCAAAGGACCGGGGGGGAGAGACCCAGTACTTC CASAPKDRGGETQYF TRBJ2-5 TRBV3-1 NA TRBD2
TGTGCCAGCAGCTTTAATCAGGGGAACTATGGCTACACCTTC CASSFNQGNYGYTF TRBJ1-2 TRBV7-2 NA NA
TGCAGCGTTGCAGGGGGCGAGCCAGATACGCAGTATTTT CSVAGGEPDTQYF TRBJ2-3 TRBV29-1 NA TRBD1
TGTGCCAGCGAGGATCTTTCCTACGAGCAGTACTTC CASEDLSYEQYF TRBJ2-7 TRBV6-2/TRBV6-3 NA NA
TGCAGTGCTAGAGGTTCGCGACAGGGGGTGCCCCCCTACGAGCAGTACTTC CSARGSRQGVPPYEQYF TRBJ2-7 TRBV20-1 NA TRBD1
TGTGCCAGCAGCTTAACAGGGAGAGGTCGGGAGACCCAGTACTTC CASSLTGRGRETQYF TRBJ2-5 TRBV7-3 NA NA
TGTGCCAGCAGTTTCACCAGGGGGCGCCTCAATCAGCCCCAGCATTTT CASSFTRGRLNQPQHF TRBJ1-5 TRBV28 once TRBD1
TGTGCCAGCAGCTCCCGGGGACAGGGACACGGGGAGCTGTTTTTT CASSSRGQGHGELFF TRBJ2-2 TRBV7-2 NA TRBD1
TGTGCCACCAGTGATCCAGGGCTTCTCTACAATGAGCAGTTCTTC CATSDPGLLYNEQFF TRBJ2-1 TRBV24-1 once NA
TGTGCCAGCAGACCAGACAGGTCCTATGGCTACACCTTC CASRPDRSYGYTF TRBJ1-2 TRBV6-5 NA NA
TGCAGTGCTAGAGATCTATCGTTGACAGGGGGTTCGAGCTCCTACAATGAGCAGTTCTTC CSARDLSLTGGSSSYNEQFF TRBJ2-1 TRBV20-1 NA TRBD1
TGTGCCAGCAGCCAAGGGCCCGGGGATCCCTACGAGCAGTACTTC CASSQGPGDPYEQYF TRBJ2-7 TRBV3-1 once NA
TGCGCCAGCAGCCAAGTCTCCAGGTTCCGGGGGCCCGGGGAGCTGTTTTTT CASSQVSRFRGPGELFF TRBJ2-2 TRBV4-1 NA NA
TGCGCCAGACCCTCGGGGACTAGCACCAATGAGCAGTTCTTC CARPSGTSTNEQFF TRBJ2-1 TRBV5-1 once TRBD2
TGTGCCAGCAGCTTAGGGGCGGGAAGGAACATTCAGTACTTC CASSLGAGRNIQYF TRBJ2-4 TRBV7-2 NA NA
TGTGCCAGCAGTTTAACAGTGAACACCGGGGAGCTGTTTTTT CASSLTVNTGELFF TRBJ2-2 TRBV28 NA NA
TGTGCCAGCTCACCAAGACAGGGAATCTCCTACGAGCAGTACTTC CASSPRQGISYEQYF TRBJ2-7 TRBV18 NA TRBD1
TGTGCCAGCTCACCACGGGAATCTGAAGCTTTCTTT CASSPRESEAFF TRBJ1-1 TRBV18 NA NA
TGCAGCGTTGGGTCCCAGGAGAACACTGAAGCTTTCTTT CSVGSQENTEAFF TRBJ1-1 TRBV29-1 NA NA
TGTGCCAGCAGCTTAGTGGCGGGGGGGGTGTACGAGCAGTACTTC CASSLVAGGVYEQYF TRBJ2-7 TRBV7-2 NA TRBD2
TGTGCCAGCAGCCAGACAGGGAGGAATGAGCAGTTCTTC CASSQTGRNEQFF TRBJ2-1 TRBV3-1 NA NA
TGTGCCAGCAGCTTGGGGGGGCTGAACTATGGCTACACCTTC CASSLGGLNYGYTF TRBJ1-2 TRBV7-9 NA NA
TGTGCCAGCAGCCAGGACGTGTACCAAGAGACCCAGTACTTC CASSQDVYQETQYF TRBJ2-5 TRBV12-3/TRBV12-4 NA NA
TGTGCCAGCAGTTTAACGGGGGGGCCAGATACGCAGTATTTT CASSLTGGPDTQYF TRBJ2-3 TRBV27 NA TRBD2
TGTGCCAGCTCACCTGACCGGGGGACTTACTACGAGCAGTACTTC CASSPDRGTYYEQYF TRBJ2-7 TRBV18 once NA
TGTGCCACCAGCACAACCCCCGGGCCAGGGCCTAATGAGCAGTTCTTC CATSTTPGPGPNEQFF TRBJ2-1 TRBV15 NA NA
TGCGCCAGCAGCTCGAGACAGGGGATTGATACGCAGTATTTT CASSSRQGIDTQYF TRBJ2-3 TRBV5-1 NA TRBD1
TGCAGCGTTCGCGGCTACAATGAGCAGTTCTTC CSVRGYNEQFF TRBJ2-1 TRBV29-1 NA NA
TGCGCCAGCAGCTTGGGGGACAGGGAGGAGGCTGAAGCTTTCTTT CASSLGDREEAEAFF TRBJ1-1 TRBV5-1 NA TRBD1
TGTGCCAGTAGTCACCTAGGGGGGGAGAATGAGCAGTACTTC CASSHLGGENEQYF TRBJ2-7 TRBV19 once NA
TGTGCCTGGAGTGTACGAAATCCAGGGGATGAAAACACCATATATTTT CAWSVRNPGDENTIYF TRBJ1-3 TRBV30 NA NA
TGTGCCAGCATATCGGGGAGTCAGGGGGAGCAGTTCTTC CASISGSQGEQFF TRBJ2-1 TRBV28 NA NA
TGCGCCAGCACCGAGGGGCTTCTGAACACTGAAGCTTTCTTT CASTEGLLNTEAFF TRBJ1-1 TRBV23-1 NA NA
TGTGCCAGTAGCCTAACCCGGGACAGGGATGAAAAACTGTTTTTT CASSLTRDRDEKLFF TRBJ1-4 TRBV19 once TRBD1
TGTGCCAGCAGCTCCGGGACAGCGAACCAAGAGACCCAGTACTTC CASSSGTANQETQYF TRBJ2-5 TRBV6-6 few TRBD1
TGTGCCAGCAGCTGGGACAGGGTCTCCTACGAGCAGTACTTC CASSWDRVSYEQYF TRBJ2-7 TRBV7-2 NA TRBD1
TGTGCCTGGGCAGGACGGGTCCCGAACATTCAGTACTTC CAWAGRVPNIQYF TRBJ2-4 TRBV30 once NA
TGTGCCATCTCCCCCCCCACCGGGGAGCTGTTTTTT CAISPPTGELFF TRBJ2-2 TRBV10-3 NA NA
TGTGCCATCATGGAGGTTAACGGGTACGAGCAGTACTTC CAIMEVNGYEQYF TRBJ2-7 TRBV10-3 NA NA
TGTGCCACCAGTGTTGGGACAGACCCCAAAGAGACCCAGTACTTC CATSVGTDPKETQYF TRBJ2-5 TRBV24-1 once TRBD1
TGTGCCAGCAGCAAAACGACAGGGAACACTGAAGCTTTCTTT CASSKTTGNTEAFF TRBJ1-1 TRBV6-2/TRBV6-3 NA NA
TGTGCCAGCTCACCAGGGTCAGGTGAAACCCAGTACTTC CASSPGSGETQYF TRBJ2-5 TRBV18 NA NA
TGTGCCACCAGTGACCCGGGACAGGGGAATGCTGAAGCTTTCTTT CATSDPGQGNAEAFF TRBJ1-1 TRBV24-1 NA TRBD1
TGCAGTGCTGGAGGGCAGGGCGCAGCTTTCTTT CSAGGQGAAFF TRBJ1-1 TRBV20-1 few NA
TGTGCCAGCAGCCGCCGGGGACAAGGGAAACACAATGAGCAGTTCTTC CASSRRGQGKHNEQFF TRBJ2-1 TRBV7-9 NA NA
TGTGCCAGCAGCCCCACAGGGGGTAGGCTCAATGAGCAGTTCTTC CASSPTGGRLNEQFF TRBJ2-1 TRBV7-9 NA TRBD1
TGCAGCGTTGGCCCCCCCGATGGCCAGCCCCAGCATTTT CSVGPPDGQPQHF TRBJ1-5 TRBV29-1 NA NA
TGTGCCAGCAGTGACCAACAGGGAATAGGGGAGACCCAGTACTTC CASSDQQGIGETQYF TRBJ2-5 TRBV6-6 NA NA